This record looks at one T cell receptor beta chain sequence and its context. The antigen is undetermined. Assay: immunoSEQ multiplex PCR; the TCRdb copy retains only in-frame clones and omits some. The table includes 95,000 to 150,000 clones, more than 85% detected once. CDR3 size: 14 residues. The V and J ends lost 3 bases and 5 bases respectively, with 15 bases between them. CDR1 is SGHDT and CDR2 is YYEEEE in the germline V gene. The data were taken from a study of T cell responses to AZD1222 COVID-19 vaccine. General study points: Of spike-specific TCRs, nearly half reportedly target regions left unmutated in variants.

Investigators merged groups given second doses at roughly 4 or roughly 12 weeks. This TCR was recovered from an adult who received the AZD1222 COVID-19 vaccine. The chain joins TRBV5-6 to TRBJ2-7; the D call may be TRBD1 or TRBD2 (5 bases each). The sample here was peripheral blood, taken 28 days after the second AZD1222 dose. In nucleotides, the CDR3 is TGTGCCAGCAGCTGGGACGGACTTTATAACGAGCAGTACTTC. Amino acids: CASSWDGLYNEQYF.